A selection of T cell receptor beta chains follows, all from one sample in a study of cytomegalovirus exposure and HLA in healthy donors. Measured with immunoSEQ multiplex PCR; TCRdb has only the in-frame clones, and not every one. The sample yields about 110,000 clones, about three quarters seen once. The sample was PBMCs. Receptors originate from a young man in good health and CMV-seronegative. Each CDR3 is given with its conserved first and last residue. The order of the fields is clone size, V gene, J gene, D gene, CDR3 protein, CDR3 DNA. A D gene is named only where the DNA matches it firmly. Where a row states a size, it is once, few, many or the class of an expanded clone; other rows omit it.

>.|TRBV28|TRBJ2-1|.
CASSLNLGLLNEQFF
TGTGCCAGCAGTTTAAATCTAGGACTACTGAATGAGCAGTTCTTC
>.|TRBV7-6|TRBJ2-1|TRBD2
CASSRGQREKNEQFF
TGTGCCAGCAGCCGGGGCCAGCGGGAGAAAAATGAGCAGTTCTTC
>.|TRBV7-6|TRBJ2-5|TRBD1
CASSLSGGTGVQETQYF
TGTGCCAGCAGCTTAAGTGGCGGGACAGGGGTCCAAGAGACCCAGTACTTC
>.|TRBV11-2|TRBJ2-1|.
CASSLGGQRINNEQFF
TGTGCCAGCAGCTTAGGTGGACAGAGAATAAACAATGAGCAGTTCTTC
>few|TRBV7-6|TRBJ2-1|TRBD1
CASSLTGTYNEQFF
TGTGCCAGCAGCCTGACAGGGACCTACAATGAGCAGTTCTTC
>.|TRBV15|TRBJ2-3|TRBD1
CATSREKGTGDLRDTQYF
TGTGCCACCAGCAGAGAAAAAGGGACAGGGGACCTGAGAGATACGCAGTATTTT
>.|TRBV2|TRBJ2-7|.
CASTYSTYEQYF
TGTGCCAGCACCTACAGTACCTACGAGCAGTACTTC
>few|TRBV2|TRBJ2-3|TRBD1
CASTPGTGVTDTQYF
TGTGCCAGCACTCCCGGGACAGGGGTCACAGATACGCAGTATTTT
>.|TRBV10-3|TRBJ2-7|TRBD2
CAISGARGQKGLTSGDSYEQYF
TGTGCCATCAGTGGTGCGAGGGGCCAAAAAGGTTTGACTAGCGGGGACTCCTACGAGCAGTACTTC
>.|TRBV2|TRBJ2-2|.
CASSEATDRPNTGELFF
TGTGCCAGCAGTGAAGCGACAGACAGGCCGAACACCGGGGAGCTGTTTTTT
>.|TRBV29-1|TRBJ2-3|.
CSLTVGGTDTQYF
TGCAGCTTAACCGTAGGGGGCACAGATACGCAGTATTTT
>.|TRBV10-2|TRBJ2-7|TRBD1
CASSITGDSYEQYF
TGCGCCAGCAGTATTACAGGGGACTCCTACGAGCAGTACTTC
>.|TRBV28|TRBJ2-3|TRBD2
CASSLWASGRTDTQYF
TGTGCCAGCAGTTTATGGGCTAGCGGACGCACAGATACGCAGTATTTT
>once|TRBV25-1|TRBJ2-7|.
CASSESYRGNSYEQYF
TGTGCCAGCAGTGAATCATATAGGGGGAACTCCTACGAGCAGTACTTC
>.|TRBV19|TRBJ2-7|TRBD1
CASSAGTGATLLYF
TGTGCCAGTAGCGCCGGGACAGGAGCCACCCTATTATACTTC
>.|TRBV5-4|TRBJ2-1|.
CASSFTGPEQFF
TGTGCCAGCAGCTTCACCGGTCCTGAGCAGTTCTTC
>.|TRBV19|TRBJ2-2|.
CASSINPTTGELFF
TGTGCCAGTAGTATCAACCCAACAACCGGGGAGCTGTTTTTT
>.|TRBV5-6|TRBJ2-5|TRBD2
CASSFTSGARAKTQYF
TGTGCCAGCAGCTTTACTAGCGGGGCCCGGGCAAAGACCCAGTACTTC
>.|TRBV6-5|TRBJ1-1|.
CASSYAGGTEAFF
TGTGCCAGCAGTTACGCTGGGGGGACTGAAGCTTTCTTT
>.|TRBV2|TRBJ2-3|.
CASSSSVPPDTQYF
TGTGCCAGCAGCTCTAGCGTTCCCCCTGATACGCAGTATTTT
>few|TRBV6-4|TRBJ2-3|TRBD1
CASSDGDRGTVTQYF
TGTGCCAGCAGCGACGGGGACAGGGGAACAGTTACGCAGTATTTT
>.|TRBV10-3|TRBJ2-3|TRBD2
CAISESSKGTSGIPDTQYF
TGTGCCATCAGTGAGTCGAGTAAAGGGACTAGCGGGATCCCAGATACGCAGTATTTT
>.|TRBV7-3|TRBJ2-7|.
CASSLNPGYEQYF
TGTGCCAGCAGCCTTAATCCGGGGTACGAGCAGTACTTC
>few|TRBV5-1|TRBJ1-3|.
CASSVQGFGEGNTIYF
TGCGCCAGCAGCGTGCAGGGCTTCGGTGAAGGAAACACCATATATTTT
>.|TRBV5-1|TRBJ2-3|TRBD2
CASSLIAGGQMDTQYF
TGCGCCAGCAGCTTAATAGCGGGAGGCCAGATGGATACGCAGTATTTT
>.|TRBV27|TRBJ1-6|.
CASSGIQGSSPLHF
TGTGCCAGCAGTGGGATCCAGGGGAGTTCACCCCTCCACTTT
>.|TRBV5-1|TRBJ2-6|TRBD1
CASNVGQGAGANVLTF
TGCGCCAGCAACGTGGGTCAGGGGGCTGGGGCCAACGTCCTGACTTTC
>.|TRBV6-5|TRBJ2-7|TRBD1
CASSGTGVYEQYF
TGTGCCAGCAGCGGGACAGGGGTTTACGAGCAGTACTTC
>.|TRBV28|TRBJ2-3|.
CASIPGGTDTQYF
TGTGCCAGCATACCCGGGGGCACAGATACGCAGTATTTT
>.|TRBV29-1|TRBJ2-1|TRBD2
CSVKGLAEHPKGNEQFF
TGCAGCGTTAAGGGTCTAGCGGAGCACCCCAAGGGGAATGAGCAGTTCTTC
>.|TRBV7-6|TRBJ2-7|.
CASSSPGGYEQYF
TGTGCCAGCAGTTCCCCTGGGGGGTACGAGCAGTACTTC
>.|TRBV9|TRBJ2-3|.
CASSPGDTQYF
TGTGCCAGCAGCCCGGGGGATACGCAGTATTTT
>once|TRBV2|TRBJ2-4|TRBD2
CASTGGENIQYF
TGTGCCAGCACGGGGGGGGAAAACATTCAGTACTTC
>.|TRBV5-1|TRBJ2-1|TRBD2
CASSLEGGSRNEQFF
TGCGCCAGCAGCTTGGAGGGCGGGAGTCGCAATGAGCAGTTCTTC
>.|TRBV4-2|TRBJ2-2|.
CASSQDLRTDNTGELFF
TGTGCCAGCAGCCAAGATCTAAGGACAGATAACACCGGGGAGCTGTTTTTT
>.|TRBV25-1|TRBJ2-3|TRBD2
CASSWTSVGTDTQYF
TGTGCCAGCAGTTGGACTAGCGTTGGCACAGATACGCAGTATTTT
>.|TRBV6-5|TRBJ1-5|.
CATGAGTSNQPQHF
TGTGCCACCGGGGCAGGGACAAGCAATCAGCCCCAGCATTTT
>few|TRBV19|TRBJ1-5|TRBD1
CASTLNPGTGTQPQHF
TGTGCCAGTACCCTTAACCCTGGGACAGGGACTCAGCCCCAGCATTTT
>.|TRBV7-9|TRBJ2-5|TRBD1
CASSLGGTDQETQYF
TGTGCCAGCAGCTTAGGGGGGACAGACCAAGAGACCCAGTACTTC
>.|TRBV29-1|TRBJ1-3|.
CSVVPNSGNTIYF
TGCAGCGTTGTTCCCAACTCTGGAAACACCATATATTTT
>.|TRBV5-4|TRBJ2-4|TRBD1
CASSPRTGDGLAKNIQYF
TGTGCCAGCAGCCCCCGGACAGGGGACGGATTAGCCAAAAACATTCAGTACTTC